The 10 T cell receptor delta chains reported below all come from one sample, sequenced in a study of gamma-delta chains in newborns, infants, children. TCRdb redid clone calling on the reads using CATT. The sample has 9,500 to 13,000 delta-chain clones, 3% to 4% seen once. The sequenced material came from blood. All receptors come from a child who was a newborn, infant or young child, either healthy, febrile or measles-vaccinated (not recorded which).

No call was made for the V gene; the J gene is TRDJ1. The CDR3 extends over 16 amino acids. The CDR3 region is CALGKKFLSGTDKLIF. In DNA, the CDR3 is TGTGCTCTTGGGAAAAAGTTCCTGAGCGGCACCGATAAACTCATCTTT.

A few counts support this clone. This rearrangement joins TRDV1 to TRDJ1; D is uncertain. CDR3 length equals 16 residues. The V gene lost 2 bases and the J gene lost 0 bases, with 13 bases spanning the gap. The germline CDR1 and CDR2 sequences are TSWWSYY and QGS. The chain's CDR3 is CALGESGWRYTDKLIF. As DNA, the CDR3 is TGTGCTCTTGGGGAAAGTGGATGGAGATACACCGATAAACTCATCTTT.

V usage is TRDV1 and J usage is TRDJ1; D is undetermined. Deletions cut 0 bases from V and 0 bases from J, with 17 bases between. CDR3 length: 18 residues. Germline V CDR1 and CDR2: TSWWSYY, QGS. CDR3 in amino acids: CALGELRYVGEYTDKLIF. CDR3 bases: TGTGCTCTTGGGGAACTTCGGTACGTAGGCGAGTACACCGATAAACTCATCTTT.

V usage is TRDV1 and J usage is TRDJ1; the D gene is possibly TRDD3 (5 bases). V lost 0 bases and J lost 0, with 14 bases in between. CDR1 and CDR2 (germline): TSWWSYY, QGS. This CDR3 contains 17 residues. The CDR3 bases are TGTGCTCTTGGGGAACTACCCCCTGGGCCTCACACCGATAAACTCATCTTT. This encodes CALGELPPGPHTDKLIF.

This clone appeared a few times. The chain links TRDV3 to TRDJ1; 8 positions agree with TRDD3. CDR3 length: 20 amino acids. CDR1 is TVYSNPD and CDR2 is GDNSRS in the germline V gene (reference sequence). The V and J ends lost 1 base and 5 bases, in that order; junction bases with no gene match: 27. The CDR3 DNA is TGTGCCTTTACCAGGCCTTCCGAAACGTACTGGGGGTCACAGGGGGATAAACTCATCTTT. Translated, it gives CAFTRPSETYWGSQGDKLIF.

Turning to this clone: TCRdb records a much larger clone's protein for this DNA, with a difference at residue 4 that likely arises from a read error; the protein given is the translation of the DNA. The chain employs TRDV2 and TRDJ1; possibly TRDD3 for D (5 bases). Germline V gene data show CDR1 as GEAIGNYY and CDR2 as EKD. The CDR3 covers 16 residues. CDR3 loop: CACGTAGGQATDKLIF. The CDR3 nucleotides read TGTGCCTGTGGCACCGCCGGGGGGCAGGCCACCGATAAACTCATCTTT.

This clone occurred a few times. This chain links TRDV1 with TRDJ3, with a tentative D call TRDD2 (9 bases). Germline V gene lookup returns CDR1 TSWWSYY and CDR2 QGS. This CDR3 is built from 27 residues. Trimming stripped 0 bases from V and 2 bases from J, with 38 bases between. This CDR3 reads CALGELGLPTTVAVMGILPWDTRQMFF. In DNA form, the CDR3 reads TGTGCTCTTGGGGAACTGGGCCTTCCTACTACCGTTGCTGTTATGGGGATACTTCCCTGGGACACCCGACAGATGTTTTTC.

Here the CDR3 DNA reads TGTGCTCTTGGGGAACTAGGGTGGTGGGGATACGGTCCCCTTTACACCGATAAACTCATCTTT. Amino acids: CALGELGWWGYGPLYTDKLIF. The chain recombines TRDV1 with TRDJ1; TRDD3 agrees at 9 bases. This CDR3 has 21 residues. V gave up 0 bases and J gave up 0 bases; unmatched junction bases: 17. In germline, CDR1 is TSWWSYY, CDR2 QGS.

The table lists this clone with a few counts. The chain carries TRDV1 and TRDJ1; D uncertain. V gave up 3 bases and J gave up 7 bases, with 15 bases separating them. The CDR3 totals 14 residues. Germline-derived CDR1 and CDR2 are TSWWSYY and QGS. The CDR3 sequence: CALGDCWWSGKLIF. CDR3 sequence (DNA): TGTGCTCTTGGGGATTGCTGGTGGTCGGGTAAACTCATCTTT.

In this sample, this clone turned up once. A J gene of TRDJ4 was called, though the V gene was not; the DNA was not compared with TRDD3, the D call given in the table. There are 15 residues in the CDR3. CDR3 bases: TGTGCTCTTGGGGAAGGGGGGCTGGGGGATCGACCCCTGATCTTT. Translated, it gives CALGEGGLGDRPLIF.